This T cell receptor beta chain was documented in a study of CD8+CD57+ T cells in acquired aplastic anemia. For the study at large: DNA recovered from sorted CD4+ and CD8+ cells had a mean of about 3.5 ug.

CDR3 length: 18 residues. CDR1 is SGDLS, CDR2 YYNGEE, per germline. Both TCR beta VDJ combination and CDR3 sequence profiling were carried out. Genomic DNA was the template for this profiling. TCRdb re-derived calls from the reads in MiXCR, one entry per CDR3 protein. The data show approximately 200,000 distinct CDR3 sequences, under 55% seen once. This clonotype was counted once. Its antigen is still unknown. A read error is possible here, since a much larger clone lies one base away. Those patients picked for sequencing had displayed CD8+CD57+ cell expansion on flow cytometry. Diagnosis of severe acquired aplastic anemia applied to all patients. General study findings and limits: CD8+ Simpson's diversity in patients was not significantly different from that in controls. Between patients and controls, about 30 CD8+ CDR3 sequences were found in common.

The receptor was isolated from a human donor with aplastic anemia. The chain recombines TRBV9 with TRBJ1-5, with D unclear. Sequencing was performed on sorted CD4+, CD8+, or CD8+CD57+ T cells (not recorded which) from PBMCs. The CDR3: CASSEYLTVQDSSQLQHF. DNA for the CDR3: TGTGCCAGCAGTGAATATCTTACAGTTCAGGATTCCAGCCAGCTCCAGCATTTT.